One T cell receptor beta chain is described in this entry. The target antigen is unknown. The data are from a study of response to subunit inactivated influenza vaccine. Study-level results: A suggestion made by the authors is that each seasonal influenza vaccination recruits few new T cells.

Trimming took off 8 bases at V and 0 bases at J, with 8 bases between the two ends. CDR1 and CDR2 (germline): SGHTA, FQGNSA. This CDR3 contains 13 residues. TCRdb re-derived calls from the RT-PCR reads in MiXCR, one entry per CDR3 protein. The table has about 520,000 distinct CDR3 sequences, over 25% seen once. The origin of this receptor is a man over 45 who received an inactivated influenza vaccine. Specimen: CD4+ T cells sorted from PBMCs, collected around 5 days after vaccination. The rearrangement links TRBV7-2 to TRBJ2-1, with D unclear. The CDR3 DNA is TGTGCCAGCGGAGTCCTCTCCTACAATGAGCAGTTCTTC. Translating it yields CASGVLSYNEQFF.